This T cell receptor beta chain appears in the sequencing data of a study of OX40 agonist ivuxolimab in advanced cancers. The CDR3 is 15 amino acids. Germline values: CDR1 MNHEY, CDR2 SVGAGI. V lost 5 bases and J lost 1; bases outside the gene matches: 7. Sequencing used immunoSEQ multiplex PCR; TCRdb keeps in-frame clones, though not all of them. The table records about 70,000 clones, roughly 80% of them present only once. The rearrangement joins TRBV6-5 to TRBJ1-1; 7 bases match TRBD1. This TCR came from an adult with an advanced solid tumor such as melanoma, head and neck, liver or kidney cancer. Sample: CD4+ or CD8+ T cells sorted from blood, taken in a trial of the OX40 agonist ivuxolimab. The CDR3 reads CASSHRGAGNTEAFF. The CDR3 region has the DNA TGTGCCAGCAGTCACAGGGGAGCGGGGAACACTGAAGCTTTCTTT.